This T cell receptor beta chain is drawn from a study of T-cell memory formation after mild COVID-19. V lost 3 bases and J lost 9; bases outside the gene matches: 9. Germline CDR1 and CDR2: LNHDA and SQIVND (reference sequence). The CDR3 length is 15 residues. TCRdb processed the 5' RACE reads anew with MiXCR; each CDR3 protein has one entry. Of 470,000 or so distinct CDR3 sequences in the sample, roughly 18% were seen once. Study observations and caveats: Prior to infection, memory already included some responding clones, suggesting cross-reactive memory joined.

On this clonotype itself: The antigen is not known.

Sequencing input: PBMCs or a T cell subset sorted from them (not recorded which). The rearrangement joins TRBV19 to TRBJ2-4, with 9 bases aligning to TRBD2. The clonotype was recovered from a man between 18 and 29 years old who had mild COVID-19 (a few samples of this study predate the infection). Cell type and time point are not known. The CDR3 DNA follows: TGTGCCAGTAGTATTTCTCGGACTAGCGTTAGCATTCAGTACTTC. It is translated as CASSISRTSVSIQYF.